These T cell receptor beta chains were read from a single sample in a study of control samples from healthy donors and cancer patients. This table comes from immunoSEQ multiplex PCR, and its TCRdb copy is limited to in-frame clones, with some not included. The data show about 140,000 clones, more than 80% seen once. Source material: blood. The receptors here all came from a man aged 18 to 29 in good health. The CDR3 runs from the conserved cysteine through the conserved F or W. A D gene is named only where the DNA matches it firmly. Size is stated for part of the rows, as once, few or many counts, or as a class when the clone is expanded.

clone_size: NA
j_call: TRBJ1-5
v_call: TRBV5-1
d_call: TRBD1
cdr3_aa: CASSFTGGIDQPQHF
cdr3_nt: TGCGCCAGCAGCTTTACAGGGGGAATCGATCAGCCCCAGCATTTT

clone_size: once
j_call: TRBJ2-7
v_call: TRBV4-1
d_call: NA
cdr3_aa: CASSQIAGPYEQYF
cdr3_nt: TGCGCCAGCAGCCAAATTGCAGGGCCCTACGAGCAGTACTTC

clone_size: NA
j_call: TRBJ2-7
v_call: TRBV6-2/TRBV6-3
d_call: TRBD1
cdr3_aa: CASSQTLQGARREQYF
cdr3_nt: TGTGCCAGCAGTCAAACCCTTCAGGGGGCGCGTCGGGAGCAGTACTTC

clone_size: NA
j_call: TRBJ1-1
v_call: TRBV4-1
d_call: TRBD1
cdr3_aa: CASSQVPPTGGRTEAFF
cdr3_nt: TGCGCCAGCAGCCAAGTCCCCCCCACAGGGGGCCGGACTGAAGCTTTCTTT

clone_size: NA
j_call: TRBJ1-1
v_call: TRBV2
d_call: NA
cdr3_aa: CASSEDTEAFF
cdr3_nt: TGTGCCAGCAGTGAGGACACTGAAGCTTTCTTT

clone_size: NA
j_call: TRBJ1-2
v_call: TRBV11-2
d_call: NA
cdr3_aa: CASSLDRSGDYGYTF
cdr3_nt: TGTGCCAGCAGCTTAGATCGTTCGGGGGACTATGGCTACACCTTC

clone_size: NA
j_call: TRBJ2-7
v_call: TRBV6-2/TRBV6-3
d_call: NA
cdr3_aa: CASSYFRAYEQYF
cdr3_nt: TGTGCCAGCAGTTACTTCCGGGCCTACGAGCAGTACTTC

clone_size: NA
j_call: TRBJ2-3
v_call: TRBV7-7
d_call: NA
cdr3_aa: CASSLAGGPTDTQYF
cdr3_nt: TGTGCCAGCAGCTTAGCGGGGGGACCCACAGATACGCAGTATTTT

clone_size: NA
j_call: TRBJ1-4
v_call: TRBV10-3
d_call: NA
cdr3_aa: CAIGEGEKLFF
cdr3_nt: TGTGCCATCGGGGAGGGGGAAAAACTGTTTTTT

clone_size: NA
j_call: TRBJ2-1
v_call: TRBV5-1
d_call: TRBD1
cdr3_aa: CASSQMAGGNEQFF
cdr3_nt: TGCGCCAGCAGCCAGATGGCAGGGGGCAATGAGCAGTTCTTC

clone_size: NA
j_call: TRBJ1-5
v_call: TRBV28
d_call: NA
cdr3_aa: CASSLGVMSNQPQHF
cdr3_nt: TGTGCCAGCAGCCTAGGGGTGATGAGCAATCAGCCCCAGCATTTT

clone_size: NA
j_call: TRBJ1-2
v_call: TRBV7-5
d_call: NA
cdr3_aa: CVRFPRGFYGYTF
cdr3_nt: TGTGTCAGATTTCCAAGAGGTTTCTATGGCTACACCTTC

clone_size: few
j_call: TRBJ2-1
v_call: TRBV7-9
d_call: NA
cdr3_aa: CASSLAIAWKDNEQFF
cdr3_nt: TGTGCCAGCAGCTTAGCGATAGCCTGGAAGGACAATGAGCAGTTCTTC

clone_size: once
j_call: TRBJ2-2
v_call: TRBV3-1/TRBV3-2
d_call: NA
cdr3_aa: CASSQDSGPGELFF
cdr3_nt: TGTGCCAGCAGCCAAGATTCCGGTCCCGGGGAGCTGTTTTTT

clone_size: once
j_call: TRBJ1-1
v_call: TRBV7-9
d_call: NA
cdr3_aa: CASSRNQGPPDTEAFF
cdr3_nt: TGTGCCAGCAGCCGAAATCAGGGTCCCCCGGACACTGAAGCTTTCTTT

clone_size: NA
j_call: TRBJ2-3
v_call: TRBV5-1
d_call: TRBD1
cdr3_aa: CASSSGQGLTDTQYF
cdr3_nt: TGCGCCAGCAGCTCGGGACAGGGCCTCACAGATACGCAGTATTTT

clone_size: NA
j_call: TRBJ2-2
v_call: TRBV7-2
d_call: TRBD2
cdr3_aa: CASSLAGGSTGELFF
cdr3_nt: TGTGCCAGCAGCTTAGCGGGGGGGTCCACCGGGGAGCTGTTTTTT